A single sample is the source of the 2 T cell receptor beta chains below, sequenced in a study of vaccination and CD4 T cells after COVID-19. The assay that was used to sequence DNA from cultured CD4+ T cells was the Oncomine TCR Beta short-read assay. MiXCR was run by TCRdb on the PCR reads, yielding one entry per CDR3 protein. The table shows some 16,000 distinct CDR3 sequences, with roughly 50% occurring only once. Treatment here: roughly 11-day PBMC culture with coronavirus spike peptide pools or control peptides (ViraFEST assay). These receptors' targets are unknown. This material consisted of cultured CD4+ T cells from blood, taken after SARS-CoV-2 vaccination. Receptors were obtained from a human donor with COVID-19.

The chain employs TRBV4-3 and TRBJ1-6; 9 nucleotides agree with TRBD1. CDR1 LGHNA and CDR2 YSLEER come from the germline V gene. The CDR3 totals 15 residues. The V segment lost 1 base and the J segment 8 bases; nucleotides outside the gene matches: 3. The CDR3 DNA sequence: TGCGCCAGCAGCCAAGCCGGGACAGGGTATTCACCCCTCCACTTT. Translated, it gives CASSQAGTGYSPLHF.

J is TRBJ2-1 and V is TRBV7-3, with D tentatively TRBD1 (5 bases). Germline V gives CDR1 SGHTA, CDR2 FQGTGA. This CDR3 has 12 residues. V dropped 3 bases and J dropped 8 bases, with 8 bases sitting between them. The CDR3 sequence: CASSLGRYEQFF. CDR3 coding DNA: TGTGCCAGCAGCTTGGGGCGCTATGAGCAGTTCTTC.